This TCR beta chain was sequenced for a study of cytomegalovirus exposure and HLA in healthy donors (dated by TCRdb to 2016 to 2017). For the wider study: An earlier analysis of several hundred of the donors reported about 250 Gb of sequence data and 100 million to 140 million unique TCR beta sequences from about 200 million T cells. Approximately 310 gigabases of sequencing data and 80 million or so unique TCR sequences were included in an early release covering roughly 600 HLA-typed donors. Of the roughly 400 genotyped donors, roughly 85% fell in the genetic ancestry cluster associated with self-reported Caucasian donors. The study aimed to test whether signatures of past pathogen exposure could be identified by cataloging public T cell receptors. The study profiled the T cell repertoires of approximately 700 subjects by immunosequencing and related them to cytomegalovirus serostatus. Besides the first cohort of 550 to 750 subjects, a separate validation cohort made up of 90 to 150 different subjects was used. To predict cytomegalovirus infection status, the study combined high-throughput TCR immunosequencing, statistical association of individual TCRs with disease status, and machine learning. To study patterns of TCR occurrence, a later analysis re-analyzed previously published TCR beta repertoires from 600 to 750 donors and added high-resolution HLA genotyping. Rather than drawing on any new phenotypic data, the later analysis identified candidate immune exposures from TCR beta sequences and the way those sequences occurred across donors. An earlier analysis of a few hundred of the donors applied high-throughput TCR beta sequencing to assess whether each TCR beta V gene segment acted as functional or pseudogenic. Donor age, sex, ethnicity and CMV serostatus were compiled together with the repertoire data. A later genetic analysis took genome-wide SNP genotypes for about 55% of the 666 donors and used that subset as a discovery cohort. Every discovery cohort repertoire had been produced on one sequencing platform. HLA typing included class I and class II loci at four-digit resolution. The number of donors typed differed by locus, with about 629-630 for A, B, C, DRB1 and DQB1, around 500 for DQA1, 600 to 610 for DPA1, and 400 to 490 for DPB1. Five DR-DQ haplotypes were handled as single units for association and clustering, since linkage in the cohort was strong. On average, about 200,000 unique TCR beta nucleotide sequences were sequenced per donor among roughly 430 genotyped donors of the cohort, with around 19% of those sequences being non-productive. General conclusions and limits of the study: The 87-base-pair reads could not distinguish some IMGT-functional V segments, including TRBV6-2 and TRBV6-3, so those segments were excluded. Most TCR sequences were seen in very few donors, while some public TCRs were found in many individuals. An association between a missense DCLRE1C variant and V-gene and J-gene trimming of TCR beta chains was found in a later genetic analysis and replicated in an independent cohort. Roughly uniform sequencing depth across donors was assumed in presence/absence analyses, although this assumption may not hold. When HLA alleles, especially DR and DQ, strongly co-occurred, attributing TCR associations to individual alleles was difficult. The cohort was sequenced for TCR beta chains only, and without alpha or paired-chain data the features that could be detected were limited. In a later analysis, several top co-occurrence clusters were reported to appear linked to parvovirus B19, influenza, CMV and Epstein-Barr virus. Compared with the approximately 600-donor mean, donors in an Asian-associated ancestry cluster had fewer N-insertions in productive TCRs, according to a later genetic analysis. At a false discovery rate of 0.05, a later analysis linked roughly 17,000 TCR beta sequences to specific HLA alleles. In a later analysis, TCR association rates were found to vary across HLA loci, with the most associated TCRs seen for DRB1 alleles and the fewest for HLA-C alleles. Because HLA typing was unavailable for some donors at each locus, only the typed subset was used in association tests. In an earlier analysis of about 600 of the donors, most TCR beta V segments appeared in productive rearrangements about 87% or about 30% of the time, broadly matching IMGT annotations. A further reported finding was that TCR beta sequences accurately predicted the HLA-A and HLA-B alleles for most subjects in the first cohort. In a later analysis, HLA-associated TCR beta chains were found to be more clonally expanded and to have lower generation probabilities than equally common non-associated chains. The classifier was reported to diagnose cytomegalovirus status with high specificity and sensitivity in both the original and validation cohorts. In vitro tests confirmed that a few of the cytomegalovirus-associated TCR beta chains recognize cytomegalovirus antigens. A later analysis found that most CMV-associated TCR beta chains appeared HLA-restricted, with HLA associations seemingly driven largely by CMV exposure. Linkage disequilibrium might explain the correlated functional status among segregating V segments, but an unknown experimental factor could not be ruled out. A cluster of highly shared sequence variants was judged likely to be a technical artifact of the sequencing pipeline. A total of 150 to 200 TCR beta chains were listed by the study as associated with cytomegalovirus. The only immune exposure information available for the cohort was CMV serostatus. It was suggested by the authors that the approach could potentially be generalized to other disease states and immunological phenotypes. Roughly 17 rarely observed V segments, including chromosome 9 orphons, were excluded from the earlier analysis of just under 600 of the donors because counts were too low.

V is cut back by 2 bases and J by 4 bases, with 10 bases in the junction unmatched. Sequences KGHSH (CDR1) and LQKENI (CDR2) are obtained from the germline V gene. The CDR3 has 18 amino acids, counting the end cysteine and phenylalanine. This entry keeps only the CDR3 DNA: 54 bases, framed from base 1. The cohort was made up of 666 healthy bone marrow donors. At the time of sampling, all cohort members were nominally healthy, though unrecorded immune exposures were likely present. The donor was CMV seronegative and was included in the group of a few hundred seronegative cohort members. Every donor gave a peripheral blood sample, and the peripheral blood mononuclear cells from that sample were used for TCR beta sequencing. Genomic DNA was extracted from the blood cell samples with the Qiagen DNeasy Blood Extraction Kit. Libraries came from the immunoSEQ multiplex PCR assay. The multiplex PCR relied on a mix of 60 forward primers for TCR Vbeta segments and 13 reverse primers for TCR Jbeta segments. A multiplex PCR assay on genomic DNA amplified the CDR3 region of rearranged TCR beta genes. Amplified TCR beta libraries were sequenced as 87-base-pair reads on the Illumina HiSeq System. Under the source paper's analysis protocol: A later analysis tallied roughly 80 million unique TCR beta chains across the roughly 610 repertoires, and some 10 million of those chains were shared by two or more donors. A nearest-neighbor algorithm error-corrected the raw reads and collapsed the reads into unique sequences, merging closely related sequences to remove PCR and sequencing errors. CDR3 sequences were aligned to IMGT reference sequences to assign V, D and J gene segments. For a sequence to be retained, a match of at least six nucleotides was required to both a V gene segment and a J gene segment. A rearrangement counted as productive if the CDR3 had no stop codons and remained in frame with V and J, and every other rearrangement counted as non-productive. Following IMGT convention, CDR3 was defined as the stretch from the second conserved V-encoded cysteine to the conserved J-encoded phenylalanine. The earlier analysis of roughly 590 of the donors excluded sequences that lacked an unambiguous match to a single V gene segment. An earlier analysis of 500 to 700 of the donors classified V segments as functional when productive rearrangements were above 56.7% and as segregating when the standard deviation between donors was above 5%. A statistical classification framework was built for diagnosing cytomegalovirus status from the catalog of TCR beta chain sequences. A later analysis assigned V and J genes by comparing TCR nucleotide sequences with IMGT/GENE-DB human TR gene sequences. Using the TCRdist pipeline, a later analysis assigned CDR3 sequences along with most-parsimonious VDJ recombination scenarios. A later analysis defined each TCR beta chain by its CDR3 amino acid sequence plus V-gene family, and excluded reads lacking a unique V-gene family. A later analysis removed 550 to 650 highly shared, low-generation-probability nucleotide sequences to deal with suspected cross-contamination and a sequencing artifact. For each public chain, a later analysis derived a clonal expansion index from normalized ranks of inferred template counts within each repertoire. Generation probabilities in a later analysis came from a VDJ recombination model fitted to out-of-frame rearrangements, and those results were checked against IGoR. In a later analysis, TCR-TCR, TCR-HLA and TCR-CMV co-occurrence was scored with hypergeometric tests, and a repertoire-size bias correction was applied to TCR pairs. False discovery rates were estimated in a later analysis by permuting HLA or CMV assignments 20 times. In a later analysis, co-occurring TCRs were grouped using DBSCAN, and TCRdist sequence similarity was added for clustering within HLA-allele-positive subsets. For co-occurrence clustering, repertoires with fewer than 30,000 or more than 120,000 public chains were excluded, along with about five repertoires with anomalous nucleotide sharing. TCRdb re-hosts the immuneACCESS table, in-frame sequences only. Its copies lack some clones; in the studies checked, an unresolved V gene accounts for under half of them, and the cause for the rest is not known. V and J calls and clone size are as listed in that table; D and trimming were resolved from the DNA. In all, the sample holds 100,000 to 150,000 clones, and roughly 79% of those were seen once. The top ten constitute about 1.5% of the sample.

Concerning this clone itself: The target of this receptor is not known. No much larger clone exists at a distance of one base, and base qualities are not known.

The V gene is TRBV18 and the J gene is TRBJ2-2; TRBD2 aligns with 10 central bases. This clonotype was sampled from a woman aged 18-29 years in good health and CMV-seronegative. The sample taken for sequencing was PBMCs. The bases read TGTGCCAGCTCACCAACAACTAGCGGGACGACGGGCACCGGGGAGCTGTTTTTT. Translated, this is CASSPTTSGTTGTGELFF.